What follows is one T cell receptor (beta chain) and its context. This CDR3 contains 17 residues. Trimming took 3 bases from V and 5 from J; bases not matched to a gene: 10. CDR1 is SNHLY and CDR2 is FYNNEI in the germline V gene. This sample stems from a study of control samples from healthy donors and cancer patients. Profiling relied on immunoSEQ multiplex PCR, and the TCRdb table lists in-frame clones only, not all of them. The sample comprises 140,000 to 150,000 clones, more than 85% of which are singletons, and roughly 3.2% rests with the top ten. V usage is TRBV2 and J usage is TRBJ1-5; 10 bases are a match to TRBD1. The clonotype originates from a man aged 30 to 45 in good health. The specimen was blood. The CDR3 DNA follows: TGTGCCAGCAGTGATGAAGGGACAGGGGTGTTGGATCAGCCCCAGCATTTT. Translated: CASSDEGTGVLDQPQHF.